Listed below are T cell receptor beta chains from one sample, sequenced in a study of OX40 agonist ivuxolimab in advanced cancers. Profiled with immunoSEQ multiplex PCR; TCRdb holds only in-frame clones, not every one. The table shows about 56,000 clones, with 65% to 90% occurring only once. The material was CD4+ or CD8+ T cells sorted from blood, obtained in a trial of the OX40 agonist ivuxolimab. These receptors were obtained from an adult with an advanced solid tumor such as melanoma, head and neck, liver or kidney cancer. The conserved cysteine and the conserved F or W are not part of the CDR3 here. The size of a clone is reported for some rows only, either as once, few or many, or as a class for expanded clones.

V gene	J gene	clone size	CDR3 protein
TRBV7-3	TRBJ2-2	NA	ASSKAGPNTGELF
TRBV7-8	TRBJ1-3	NA	ASSLEGRGRSDRGNTIY
TRBV4-3	TRBJ2-5	NA	ASASGSGGLQETQY
TRBV6-5	TRBJ1-5	few	ASSYQQSSNQPQH
TRBV18	TRBJ2-1	NA	ASPPRGQGPSNEQF
TRBV5-1	TRBJ2-1	few	ASSLRQGAYNEQF
TRBV6-6	TRBJ2-7	once	ASRSERGAYEQY
TRBV12-5	TRBJ1-5	few	ASGFSLEPQH
TRBV19	TRBJ1-4	few	ASSGLGEKLF
TRBV19	TRBJ2-2	NA	ASRGLADTGELF
TRBV5-5	TRBJ2-7	NA	ASSYLPGTLDEQY
TRBV7-6	TRBJ2-5	NA	ASSQQGAGETQY
TRBV6-5	TRBJ1-2	NA	ASSYWSAGYGYT
TRBV19	TRBJ1-6	NA	ASSLVPGQGFPTLH
TRBV19	TRBJ1-5	NA	ASSIWGVREPQH
TRBV29-1	TRBJ2-3	NA	SGGIDTQY
TRBV5-1	TRBJ1-2	NA	ASSLPGGLGYT
TRBV6-1	TRBJ2-7	NA	ASSFASYEQY
TRBV7-3	TRBJ2-7	once	ASSLGGREQY
TRBV27	TRBJ1-1	NA	ASGFSDRAAEAF
TRBV5-8	TRBJ2-7	once	ASSLGAFPGSSYEQY
TRBV11-2	TRBJ2-7	NA	ASSLGAGNSGFVQY
TRBV11-2	TRBJ2-7	NA	ASSPGGTREQY
TRBV5-1	TRBJ2-7	NA	ASSPRTGTGSYEQY
TRBV6-1	TRBJ2-4	few	ASSLPGQGKNIQY
TRBV5-1	TRBJ2-7	NA	ASSTRGPYEQY
TRBV7-9	TRBJ2-7	NA	ASSLDGFGEQY
TRBV19	TRBJ1-2	once	ASRETGQEDGYT
TRBV19	TRBJ2-4	NA	ASSGGLAKNIQY